This T cell receptor (beta chain) was retrieved from a study of vaccination and CD4 T cells after COVID-19. Overall study: The convalescents included six males and four females, and among them two were Hispanic while seven were Caucasian. General study points: Although the median of SARS-CoV-2-reactive clonotypes rose from around 20 to 38, the change was not significant.

Regarding treatment: approximately 9-day PBMC culture with coronavirus spike peptide pools or control peptides (ViraFEST assay). The Oncomine TCR Beta short-read assay was applied to DNA of cultured CD4+ T cells. Cultured CD4+ T cells yielded the extracted genomic DNA. TCRdb reprocessed the PCR reads via MiXCR and lists one record per CDR3 protein. Among 14,000 to 15,000 distinct CDR3 sequences listed, 40% to 60% were seen once. For this clonotype: No antigen is known for it.

V was shortened by 7 bases and J by 0 bases, with 9 bases between the two germline ends. CDR3 length: 13 amino acids. From germline, CDR1 is MDHEN and CDR2 SYDVKM. The chain combines TRBV28 with TRBJ1-1; D is uncertain. The sample comprised CD4+ T cells from blood, cultured in vitro. This clonotype was sampled from a human donor who had recovered from COVID-19. The CDR3 coding sequence is TGTGCCAGCACCCTGCAATTGAACACTGAAGCTTTCTTT. Its translation is CASTLQLNTEAFF.